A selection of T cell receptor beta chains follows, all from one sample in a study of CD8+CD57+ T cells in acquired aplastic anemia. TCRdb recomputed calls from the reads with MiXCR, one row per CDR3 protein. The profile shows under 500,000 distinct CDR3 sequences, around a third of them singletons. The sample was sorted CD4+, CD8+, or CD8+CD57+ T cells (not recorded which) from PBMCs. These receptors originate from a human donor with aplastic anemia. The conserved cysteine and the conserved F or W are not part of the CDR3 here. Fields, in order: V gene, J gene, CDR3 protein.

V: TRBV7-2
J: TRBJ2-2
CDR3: ASSLAVSRGSGTGELF

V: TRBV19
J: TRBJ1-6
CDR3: ASSMYSGTPLH

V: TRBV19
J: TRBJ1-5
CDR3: ASSPDREYQPQH

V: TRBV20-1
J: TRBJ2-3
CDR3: SIPRQPTDTQY

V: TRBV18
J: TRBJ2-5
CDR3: ASSPIRGSSETQY

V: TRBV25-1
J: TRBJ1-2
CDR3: ASSERDILGYT

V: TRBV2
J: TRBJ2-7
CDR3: ASSQEAGTAYEQY

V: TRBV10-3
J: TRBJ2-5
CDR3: AISNGRGSEQFQETQY

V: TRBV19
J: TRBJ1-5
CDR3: ASSNDYYNQPQH

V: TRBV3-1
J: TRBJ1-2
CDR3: ASSSKNRQGRGGYT

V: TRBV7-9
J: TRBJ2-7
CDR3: ASSFTTVSYEQY

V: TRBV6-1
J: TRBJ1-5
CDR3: ASRRTEGAQPQH

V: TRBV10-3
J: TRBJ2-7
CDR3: ASKPSSGGQGYEQY

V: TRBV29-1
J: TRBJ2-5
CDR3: SGAEGETQY

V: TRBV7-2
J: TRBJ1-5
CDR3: ASSPLGQPNQPQH

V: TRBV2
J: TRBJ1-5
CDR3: ASSEEVQPQH

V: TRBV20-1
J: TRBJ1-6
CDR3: SARTGPGGAPLH

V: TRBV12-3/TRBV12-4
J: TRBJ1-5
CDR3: ASSFTGDSNQPQH

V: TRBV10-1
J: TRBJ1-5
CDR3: ASSPLSSVNQPQH

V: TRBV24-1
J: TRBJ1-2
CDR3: ATSDPGTGYGYT

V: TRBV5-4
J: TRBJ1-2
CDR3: ASSLEPQGANYGYT

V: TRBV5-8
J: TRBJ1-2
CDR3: ASSLSTGAGYGYT

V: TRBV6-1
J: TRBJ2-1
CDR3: ASRVGTGSYEQF